These T cell receptor beta chains were read from a single sample in a study of identifying expanded T cells in peripheral blood. The protocol was immunoSEQ multiplex PCR, while the TCRdb copy is restricted to in-frame clones and leaves out a portion. The sample holds roughly 120,000 clones; about 88% are singletons and the top ten take 7.5% to 9.5%. The sequenced material came from blood. These receptors were collected from a person aged 18 to 75 in good health. The CDR3 runs from the conserved cysteine through the conserved F or W. Fields, in order: J gene, D gene, V gene, clone size, CDR3 DNA, CDR3 protein. D genes are given only for firm matches. Not all rows give a size; the values are once, few, many and, for expanded clones, a class.

j_call: TRBJ2-5; d_call: NA; v_call: TRBV5-1; clone_size: NA; cdr3_nt: TGCGCCAGCAGCTTGGGGGGCAGCCAAGAGACCCAGTACTTC; cdr3_aa: CASSLGGSQETQYF
j_call: TRBJ2-7; d_call: NA; v_call: TRBV7-9; clone_size: NA; cdr3_nt: TGTGCCAGCAGCCTTAGGCCGGGCGGCGAGCAGTACTTC; cdr3_aa: CASSLRPGGEQYF
j_call: TRBJ2-2; d_call: NA; v_call: TRBV7-3; clone_size: NA; cdr3_nt: TGTGCCAGCAGCCCCTATATTGCGGGGCCCGGGGAGCTGTTTTTT; cdr3_aa: CASSPYIAGPGELFF
j_call: TRBJ2-5; d_call: NA; v_call: TRBV7-2; clone_size: NA; cdr3_nt: TGTGCCAGCACCAGCTCCGAGGGCGGTGGGACCCAGTACTTC; cdr3_aa: CASTSSEGGGTQYF
j_call: TRBJ1-3; d_call: NA; v_call: TRBV2; clone_size: NA; cdr3_nt: TGTGCCAGCGGTTTTACAGGGACGGGAAACACCATATATTTT; cdr3_aa: CASGFTGTGNTIYF
j_call: TRBJ2-7; d_call: TRBD2; v_call: TRBV5-1; clone_size: NA; cdr3_nt: TGCGCCAGCAGCCAAGACGGCGGGGGGACCTACGAGCAGTACTTC; cdr3_aa: CASSQDGGGTYEQYF
j_call: TRBJ2-7; d_call: TRBD1; v_call: TRBV19; clone_size: NA; cdr3_nt: TGTGCCAGTGGACGACAGGGATCCTACGAGCAGTACTTC; cdr3_aa: CASGRQGSYEQYF
j_call: TRBJ1-6; d_call: NA; v_call: TRBV4-1; clone_size: NA; cdr3_nt: TGCGCCAGCAGCGAACAGGGCGCAACTAATTCACCCCTCCACTTT; cdr3_aa: CASSEQGATNSPLHF
j_call: TRBJ2-7; d_call: TRBD2; v_call: TRBV11-3; clone_size: NA; cdr3_nt: TGTGCCAGCAGCTTATCGAGCGGGAGTTCCCTCGAGCAGTACTTC; cdr3_aa: CASSLSSGSSLEQYF
j_call: TRBJ2-5; d_call: NA; v_call: TRBV30; clone_size: NA; cdr3_nt: TGTGCCTGGAGCCCTGCGGGGGCCCAGTACTTCCAAGAGACCCAGTACTTC; cdr3_aa: CAWSPAGAQYFQETQYF
j_call: TRBJ2-7; d_call: TRBD1; v_call: TRBV11-2; clone_size: once; cdr3_nt: TGTGCCAGCAGCTTTGGACAGGGGTGGACCTACGAGCAGTACTTC; cdr3_aa: CASSFGQGWTYEQYF
j_call: TRBJ2-5; d_call: NA; v_call: TRBV5-4; clone_size: NA; cdr3_nt: TGTGCCAGCAGCTTGGTTTCCCCAGACAGTCAAGAGACCCAGTACTTC; cdr3_aa: CASSLVSPDSQETQYF
j_call: TRBJ1-1; d_call: NA; v_call: TRBV29-1; clone_size: NA; cdr3_nt: TGCAGCGTGGTTGACAATAGGTACACTGAAGCTTTCTTT; cdr3_aa: CSVVDNRYTEAFF
j_call: TRBJ2-2; d_call: NA; v_call: TRBV5-1; clone_size: NA; cdr3_nt: TGCGCCAGCAGCTTTGGGGCTTACACCGGGGAGCTGTTTTTT; cdr3_aa: CASSFGAYTGELFF
j_call: TRBJ2-1; d_call: TRBD2; v_call: TRBV19; clone_size: NA; cdr3_nt: TGTGCCAGTAGTATGTTTGGTTCGCTAGCGGGGTCCTACAATGAGCAGTTCTTC; cdr3_aa: CASSMFGSLAGSYNEQFF
j_call: TRBJ1-6; d_call: NA; v_call: TRBV27; clone_size: NA; cdr3_nt: TGTGCCAGCAGCAAGGACCCCTGGGGTTCACCCCTCCACTTT; cdr3_aa: CASSKDPWGSPLHF
j_call: TRBJ2-2; d_call: TRBD2; v_call: TRBV7-2; clone_size: NA; cdr3_nt: TGTGCCAGCAGCTCTTCCTCAGCACTAGCGGCCACCGGGGAGCTGTTTTTT; cdr3_aa: CASSSSSALAATGELFF
j_call: TRBJ1-1; d_call: NA; v_call: TRBV2; clone_size: once; cdr3_nt: NA; cdr3_aa: CASILDLNTEAFF
j_call: TRBJ1-1; d_call: NA; v_call: TRBV6-1; clone_size: NA; cdr3_nt: TGTGCCAGCAGTGTAGGGTCGAACACTGAAGCTTTCTTT; cdr3_aa: CASSVGSNTEAFF
j_call: TRBJ2-7; d_call: TRBD1; v_call: TRBV19; clone_size: NA; cdr3_nt: TGTGCCAGTAGTGCGAGGACAGGGGGTTTCTACGAGCAGTACTTC; cdr3_aa: CASSARTGGFYEQYF
j_call: TRBJ1-3; d_call: NA; v_call: TRBV4-2; clone_size: NA; cdr3_nt: TGTGCCAGCAGCCAAGATAGCTACTTCGCTGGAAACACCATATATTTT; cdr3_aa: CASSQDSYFAGNTIYF
j_call: TRBJ2-5; d_call: NA; v_call: TRBV7-9; clone_size: NA; cdr3_nt: TGTGCCAGCAGCCGGGGGAGAGAGACCCAGTACTTC; cdr3_aa: CASSRGRETQYF
j_call: TRBJ2-1; d_call: TRBD2; v_call: TRBV7-2; clone_size: once; cdr3_nt: TGTGCCAGCAGCAAACCGGCTAGCGGAGAGATCTACAATGAGCAGTTCTTC; cdr3_aa: CASSKPASGEIYNEQFF
j_call: TRBJ2-7; d_call: NA; v_call: TRBV6-5; clone_size: NA; cdr3_nt: TGTGCCAGCAGTTACTCGTACGAAAGCTCCTACGAGCAGTACTTC; cdr3_aa: CASSYSYESSYEQYF
j_call: TRBJ1-2; d_call: NA; v_call: TRBV29-1; clone_size: few; cdr3_nt: TGCAGCGTTCGCTCTAACCTATTGGGCTACACCTTC; cdr3_aa: CSVRSNLLGYTF
j_call: TRBJ2-5; d_call: TRBD2; v_call: TRBV4-1; clone_size: NA; cdr3_nt: TGCGCCAGCAGCCAAGTGGGTGAGCGGGGGGGGAAAGAGACCCAGTACTTC; cdr3_aa: CASSQVGERGGKETQYF
j_call: TRBJ2-7; d_call: NA; v_call: TRBV1; clone_size: NA; cdr3_nt: TGCACCAGCAGCCAAGATTTGGGAAGGGACAGGGTCTCCTACGAGCAGTACTTC; cdr3_aa: CTSSQDLGRDRVSYEQYF
j_call: TRBJ1-3; d_call: NA; v_call: TRBV19; clone_size: once; cdr3_nt: TGTGCCAGCACAGACAGCCTCTCTGGAAACACCATATATTTT; cdr3_aa: CASTDSLSGNTIYF
j_call: TRBJ2-4; d_call: TRBD2; v_call: TRBV5-1; clone_size: once; cdr3_nt: TGCGCCAGCAGCTTGGCCGGAACTAGCGGGAGTGACATTCAGTACTTC; cdr3_aa: CASSLAGTSGSDIQYF
j_call: TRBJ2-2; d_call: TRBD2; v_call: TRBV19; clone_size: NA; cdr3_nt: TGTGCCAGTAGTATAGATCCACTAGCGGGAGTAGGCGGGGAGCTGTTTTTT; cdr3_aa: CASSIDPLAGVGGELFF
j_call: TRBJ1-1; d_call: NA; v_call: TRBV2; clone_size: NA; cdr3_nt: TGTGCCAGCGTCCGGGACAATGGTTCTGAAGCTTTCTTT; cdr3_aa: CASVRDNGSEAFF
j_call: TRBJ1-1; d_call: NA; v_call: TRBV30; clone_size: NA; cdr3_nt: TGTGCCTGGAGTGTAGTGGTAATTGGGTCAACTGAAGCTTTCTTT; cdr3_aa: CAWSVVVIGSTEAFF